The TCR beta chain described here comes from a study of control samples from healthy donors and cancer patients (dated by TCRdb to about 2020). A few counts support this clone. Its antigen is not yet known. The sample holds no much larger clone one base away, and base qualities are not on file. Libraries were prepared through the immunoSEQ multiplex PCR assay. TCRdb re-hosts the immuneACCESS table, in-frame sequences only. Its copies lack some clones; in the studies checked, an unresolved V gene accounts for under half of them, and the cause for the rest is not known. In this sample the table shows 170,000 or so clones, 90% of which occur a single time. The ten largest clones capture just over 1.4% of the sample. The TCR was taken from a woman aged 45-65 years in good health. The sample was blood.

At the DNA level, the sequence is TGCGCCAGCAGCCAAGATTGGGGACATATTAGCAATCAGCCCCAGCATTTT. It encodes CASSQDWGHISNQPQHF. In this chain, TRBV4-3 is recombined with TRBJ1-5, with TRBD1 perhaps the D gene, on 6 matching bases. The germline V gene specifies LGHNA as CDR1 and YSLEER as CDR2. From its cysteine to its phenylalanine, the CDR3 spans 17 amino acids. Solely the CDR3 DNA is kept, with 51 bases framed from the first base. The V and J ends are trimmed by 0 bases and 0 bases, leaving 12 bases between them.